The sequence of this T cell receptor beta chain was determined in a study of post-analysis software for immune sequencing data. Whole-study context: The courses of disease that were included comprised relapsing-remitting, secondary progressive and progressive-relapsing multiple sclerosis.

Every TCR beta cDNA library bore unique molecular identifiers. When roughly 0.9 to 10 million T cells were used, they gave a few hundred thousand cDNA molecules. TCRdb used MiXCR to reprocess the PCR reads, holding one entry per CDR3 protein. This table has under 200,000 distinct CDR3 sequences, roughly 28% appearing once. Study-level points and caveats: Multiple sclerosis patients had significantly lower normalized Chao1 diversity than controls. Comparison of patients with controls showed five or six TRBV segments more frequent in patients, TRBV5-6, TRBV5-1 and TRBV20-1 among them. Strong co-clustering by F measure linked samples that shared a preparation batch.

Only a few counts were recorded for this clonotype. What it binds is not known. The CDR3 is 16 residues long. The ends were cut back, 0 bases at V and 0 bases at J, with 7 bases in the middle. The V gene's germline CDR1 is SGHRS and CDR2 YFSETQ. The sequencing sample was made of blood. The clonotype originates from a girl under 18 with multiple sclerosis. The chain combines TRBV5-1 with TRBJ2-6, with D hard to call. The CDR3 sequence is CASSLAVVSGANVLTF. CDR3 DNA: TGCGCCAGCAGCTTGGCAGTTGTCTCTGGGGCCAACGTCCTGACTTTC.